These 20 T cell receptor beta chains were all obtained from the same sample, sequenced in a study of post-analysis software for immune sequencing data. Their specific antigens are unknown. Findings and caveats of the study: The study found TRBV5-6, TRBV5-1 and TRBV20-1 among a few TRBV segments more frequent in patients than controls.

The TCR beta cDNA libraries carried unique molecular identifiers. Each CDR3 protein is one row after TCRdb ran MiXCR on the PCR reads. The table records roughly 180,000 distinct CDR3 sequences, about 29% of them present only once. Source material: blood. These receptors were collected from a girl between 5 and 17 years old with multiple sclerosis.

Concerning this clonotype: One base away lies a much larger clone, so this may be a sequencing read error. This chain joins TRBV4-1 and TRBJ2-1; perhaps TRBD1 as D (5 bases). The DNA end is more similar to TRBJ2-7, so the J call may be wrong. This CDR3 is built from 17 residues. CDR1 is MGHRA and CDR2 is YSYEKL in the germline V gene. The DNA of the CDR3 is TGCGCCAGCAGCCAACCTGGCCGAGACAGAGACCACAATGAGCAGTACTTC. Translation: CASSQPGRDRDHNEQYF.

The V call is TRBV7-3, the J call TRBJ1-1; TRBD1 matches at 9 bases. The CDR3 contains 17 residues. Per the germline V gene, CDR1 is SGHTA and CDR2 is FQGTGA. Germline trimming cut 2 bases from V and 2 bases from J; bases unmatched to any gene: 9. The CDR3 sequence: CASSLGGTGYGNTEAFF. The CDR3, as DNA: TGTGCCAGCAGCTTAGGGGGGACAGGGTACGGAAACACTGAAGCTTTCTTT.

In this sample, this clonotype turned up many times. The chain combines TRBV5-6 with TRBJ2-7; no firm D call. V was trimmed by 0 bases and J by 2 bases, leaving 9 bases between them. The CDR3 consists of 14 residues. Germline loops: CDR1 SGHDT, CDR2 YYEEEE. CDR3 nucleotide sequence: TGTGCCAGCAGCTTGGTCGGGTCACCCTACGAGCAGTACTTC. It specifies CASSLVGSPYEQYF.

There are a few counts of this clonotype. A much larger clone lies one base from this, so it may be a read error. V is TRBV10-3 and J is TRBJ2-5; the match to TRBD2 covers 7 bases. This CDR3 comprises 15 residues. The germline CDR1 and CDR2 sequences are ENHRY and SYGVKD. The CDR3 is CAISDRGGSEEAQYF. The CDR3, as DNA: TGTGCCATCAGTGATCGGGGAGGGAGTGAAGAGGCCCAGTACTTC.

In regard to this clonotype: A read error may explain this, as a much larger clone is one base away. The chain combines TRBV9 with TRBJ1-2; D perhaps matches TRBD1 (6 bases). This CDR3 comprises 14 residues. CDR1 and CDR2 from the germline V gene are SGDLS and YYNGEE. CDR3 sequence (DNA): TGTGCCGGCAGACCAAGACAGGAAACGGGTGGCTACACCTTC. Protein: CAGRPRQETGGYTF. Full variable domain (outside the CDR3, taken from reference TRBV9 and TRBJ1-2): DSGVTQTPKHLITATGQRVTLRCSPRSGDLSVYWYQQSLDQGLQFLIQYYNGEERAKGNILERFSAQQFPDLHSELNLSSLELGDSALYFCAGRPRQETGGYTFGSGTRLTVV.

The chain recombines TRBV27 with TRBJ2-5; D may be TRBD1 (6 bases). The length of the CDR3 is 14 residues. Germline lookup yields CDR1 MNHEY and CDR2 SMNVEV (reference sequence). Trimming took off 4 bases at V and 5 bases at J, with 14 bases between the two ends. CDR3 DNA sequence: TGTGCCAGCAGTTCCTCAGGGGTTTCGGAGACCCAGTACTTC. As protein: CASSSSGVSETQYF.

A few counts support this clonotype. The rearrangement uses TRBV6-2 or TRBV6-3 and TRBJ2-7; the match to TRBD1 covers 8 bases. The CDR3 loop spans 13 amino acids. Per germline, CDR1 MNHEY and CDR2 SVGEGT. V trimming: 4 bases; J trimming: 5 bases; junction bases outside the gene matches: 4. The CDR3 loop reads CASSWTGTHEQYF. Here the CDR3 DNA reads TGTGCCAGCAGTTGGACAGGGACCCACGAGCAGTACTTC.

This clonotype appeared a single time. V usage is TRBV7-6 and J usage is TRBJ2-7, with D possibly TRBD2 on 6 matching bases. The germline V and J ends were trimmed by 5 bases and 4 bases, with 18 bases remaining between them. This CDR3 spans 15 amino acids. Germline V gene sequence: CDR1 SGHVS, CDR2 FNYEAQ. The CDR3 reads CASSLRRTTLYEQYF. The CDR3 bases are TGTGCCAGCAGCCTTCGTAGGACTACTCTTTACGAGCAGTACTTC.

Details on this clonotype: A read error may explain this, as a much larger clone is one base away. The chain links TRBV20-1 to TRBJ2-3; the D is unclear. The CDR3 has 14 amino acids. V was shortened by 7 bases and J by 2 bases, with 16 bases between the two germline ends. Germline V gene data show CDR1 as DFQATT and CDR2 as SNEGSKA (reference sequence). CDR3 region: CSVKVAPHTDTQYF. In nucleotides, the CDR3 is TGCAGTGTGAAAGTGGCCCCCCACACAGATACGCAGTATTTT.

The chain has TRBV11-1 and TRBJ1-1, with a tentative D call TRBD1 (5 bases). Germline CDR1 is SGHAT and CDR2 is FQDESV (reference sequence). The V end lost 5 bases, the J end lost 1 base, and 17 bases lay between the germline ends. The CDR3 consists of 16 residues. CDR3 in amino acids: CASSPNPGHPNTEAFF. CDR3 DNA: TGTGCCAGCAGCCCCAACCCAGGACACCCGAACACTGAAGCTTTCTTT.

This clonotype was seen only a few times. CDR3 bases: TGTGCCACCAGCAGAGATCGATGGGCCACTGAAGCTTTCTTT. It is translated as CATSRDRWATEAFF. The chain couples TRBV15 to TRBJ1-1; D is unclear. The V end lost 0 bases, the J end lost 4 bases, and 9 bases lay between the germline ends. The CDR3 is made up of 14 amino acids. CDR1 LNHNV and CDR2 YYDKDF come from the germline V gene (reference sequence).

A word on this clonotype: A much larger clone differs by one base, so this may be a read error. The rearrangement links TRBV4-1 to TRBJ2-7, with D possibly called TRBD1 or TRBD2 (5 bases each). The CDR3 is 17 residues long. CDR1 MGHRA and CDR2 YSYEKL come from the germline V gene. The CDR3 DNA is TGCGCCAGCAACCAACTACCACCGGGACCCCGTCCCTACGAGCAGTACTTC. Protein: CASNQLPPGPRPYEQYF.

The chain joins TRBV4-1 to TRBJ1-4; unclear D gene. This CDR3 comprises 17 residues. Trimming stripped 0 bases from V and 8 bases from J, with 19 bases between. In germline, CDR1 is MGHRA, CDR2 YSYEKL. The CDR3 loop is CASSQEALPQLGEKLFF. CDR3 coding DNA: TGCGCCAGCAGCCAAGAGGCCCTCCCCCAACTTGGCGAAAAACTGTTTTTT.

The V call is TRBV7-9, the J call TRBJ2-4; no reliable D call. The J call may be mistaken, given a closer DNA end match to TRBJ2-7. The CDR3 extends over 14 amino acids. Germline assignment: CDR1 SEHNR and CDR2 FQNEAQ (reference sequence). The CDR3 region is CASSSSPLPYEQYF. The CDR3 DNA is TGTGCCAGCAGCTCTTCCCCTCTCCCTTACGAGCAGTACTTC.

The CDR3 DNA sequence: TGCAGCGTTGATGACAACCTTATCAATGAGCAGTTCTTC. Encoded protein: CSVDDNLINEQFF. The rearrangement joins TRBV29-1 to TRBJ2-1, with unresolved D. Per germline, CDR1 SQVTM and CDR2 ANQGSEA. Trimming removed 3 bases at V and 6 bases at J, with 12 bases between. This CDR3 has 13 residues.

This clonotype appeared many times. The genes are TRBV29-1 and TRBJ1-1; the D is unclear. Germline CDR1 SQVTM, CDR2 ANQGSEA. Trimming removed 6 bases at V and 7 bases at J, with 9 bases between. This CDR3 is built from 10 residues. CDR3 in DNA: TGCAGCGTACTCGGGAATGAAGCTTTCTTT. Encoded protein: CSVLGNEAFF.

Many counts were recorded for this clonotype. This rearrangement joins TRBV10-3 to TRBJ2-1; the D is unclear. The CDR3 has 13 residues. Germline V gene data show CDR1 as ENHRY and CDR2 as SYGVKD. V was pared by 0 bases and J by 10 bases, with 10 bases between. CDR3 residues: CAISESPHFEQFF. CDR3 coding DNA: TGTGCCATCAGTGAGTCGCCTCACTTCGAGCAGTTCTTC.

This clonotype was found a few times. This chain connects TRBV4-2 to TRBJ2-5; D perhaps matches TRBD2 (6 bases). Germline V gene data show CDR1 as LGHNA and CDR2 as YNFKEQ. The CDR3 runs to 15 residues. V lost 0 bases and J lost 5, with 13 bases in between. The DNA for the CDR3 is TGTGCCAGCAGCCAAGATGGGGCGGAGGGGGAGACCCAGTACTTC. This sequence encodes CASSQDGAEGETQYF.

The rearrangement joins TRBV2 to TRBJ2-3, with unresolved D. CDR1 SNHLY and CDR2 FYNNEI come from the germline V gene. V was trimmed by 4 bases and J by 4 bases, leaving 12 bases between them. The CDR3 is 14 amino acids. The chain's CDR3 is CASSAEAFSDTQYF. The DNA for the CDR3 is TGTGCCAGCAGTGCTGAGGCCTTCTCAGATACGCAGTATTTT.

J is TRBJ1-4 and V is TRBV5-1, with 10 nucleotides matching TRBD1. Germline V lookup: CDR1 SGHRS, CDR2 YFSETQ. The CDR3 length is 17 residues. V was pared by 4 bases and J by 6 bases, with 12 bases of the junction left unmatched. The DNA of the CDR3 is TGCGCCAGCAGCCCGGAATTACGCGGGACAGGGGATGAAAAACTGTTTTTT. It codes for CASSPELRGTGDEKLFF.